The 30 T cell receptor beta chains listed next were all sequenced from one sample in a study of blood T cell repertoires in COVID-19 (dated by TCRdb to about 2020). Receptors were amplified or captured by the immunoSEQ multiplex PCR assay. TCRdb took this table from immuneACCESS and kept in-frame rearrangements with V and J called. Such tables lack part of the clones; where checked against another copy, unresolved V genes explain under half of the gap, and the rest is unexplained. The sample yields approximately 80,000 clones; 88% were counted once. Jointly, the top ten make up 9.1% of the sample. Material for sequencing was peripheral blood. These receptors came from a human donor in a cohort sampled during active COVID-19.

The rearrangement links TRBV28 to TRBJ1-1; TRBD1 agrees at 9 bases. Germline values: CDR1 MDHEN, CDR2 SYDVKM. The CDR3 has 15 amino acids. J was trimmed by 5 bases and V by 6 bases; bases with no gene match: 10. The CDR3 loop is CASSRPTGTGTEAFF. DNA of the CDR3: TGTGCCAGCAGCCGACCTACCGGGACAGGGACTGAAGCTTTCTTT.

The chain combines TRBV19 with TRBJ1-4; D may be TRBD1 (5 bases). The CDR3 runs to 14 residues. With 3 bases removed from V and 11 bases from J, the gap between germline ends came to 16 bases. CDR1 and CDR2 (germline): LNHDA, SQIVND (reference sequence). The CDR3: CASSMEGRLVKLFF. CDR3 nucleotides: TGTGCCAGTAGTATGGAGGGGCGCTTAGTCAAACTGTTTTTT.

The genes are TRBV4-1 and TRBJ2-2; D not certain. The CDR3 length is 12 residues. Germline V gene data show CDR1 as MGHRA and CDR2 as YSYEKL. V was pared by 1 base and J by 6 bases, with 3 bases between. The CDR3 sequence: CASSQGPGELFF. CDR3 nucleotides: TGCGCCAGCAGCCAAGGGCCCGGGGAGCTGTTTTTT.

The rearrangement joins TRBV6-5 to TRBJ1-2; unclear D gene. The V end was cut by 1 base, the J end by 7 bases, with 7 bases between. Germline V CDR1 and CDR2: MNHEY, SVGAGI. The CDR3 extends over 12 amino acids. The CDR3 bases are TGTGCCAGCAGTTACTTCGCAGGTGGCTACACCTTC. Its protein is CASSYFAGGYTF.

This sequence joins TRBV6-1 and TRBJ1-1; TRBD1 is a possible D gene (5 bases). Germline values: CDR1 MNHNS, CDR2 SASEGT. V lost 3 bases and J 0 bases, leaving 11 bases between the germline ends. The CDR3 sequence is 15 residues long. The CDR3 sequence is CASSDSGTMNTEAFF. CDR3 nucleotide sequence: TGTGCCAGCAGTGATTCCGGGACTATGAACACTGAAGCTTTCTTT.

The J gene is TRBJ2-7, the V gene TRBV14; D ambiguous. Germline assignment: CDR1 SGHDN and CDR2 FVKESK. The V and J ends lost 1 base and 6 bases respectively, with 10 bases between them. The CDR3 covers 13 residues. The CDR3 region has the DNA TGTGCCAGCAGCCAAGTCAGGTTGGCCGAGCAGTACTTC. It translates to CASSQVRLAEQYF.

The V and J genes are TRBV5-1 and TRBJ1-1; D not resolved. Trimming left V 0 bases short and J 2 bases short, with 5 bases between. Germline V CDR1 and CDR2: SGHRS, YFSETQ. The CDR3 length is 13 residues. The CDR3 DNA follows: TGCGCCAGCAGCTTGGGGAGTAACACTGAAGCTTTCTTT. Amino acids: CASSLGSNTEAFF.

This chain uses TRBV28 with TRBJ2-5; 13 nucleotides align to TRBD2. The J segment lost 6 bases and the V segment lost 7 bases, leaving 8 bases of the junction unmatched. CDR1 is MDHEN and CDR2 is SYDVKM in the germline V gene. The CDR3 runs to 15 residues. CDR3: CASTLGLAGVQTQYF. The CDR3, as DNA: TGTGCCAGCACCCTAGGACTAGCGGGAGTTCAGACCCAGTACTTC. Filled out from reference TRBV28 and TRBJ2-5, the complete variable domain reads DVKVTQSSRYLVKRTGEKVFLECVQDMDHENMFWYRQDPGLGLRLIYFSYDVKMKEKGDIPEGYSVSREKKERFSLILESASTNQTSMYLCASTLGLAGVQTQYFGPGTRLLVL.

The J gene is TRBJ1-5, the V gene TRBV19; 9 positions agree with TRBD1. Germline V gene data show CDR1 as LNHDA and CDR2 as SQIVND (reference sequence). The CDR3 extends over 16 amino acids. J was trimmed by 3 bases and V by 8 bases; bases with no gene match: 11. The CDR3 DNA reads TGTGCCAGTGAGGTGTCCGGGACAGGGATCAATCAGCCCCAGCATTTT. This gives the protein CASEVSGTGINQPQHF.

This clone was recorded a few times. V gene TRBV30 combines with J gene TRBJ2-7, with 8 bases aligning to TRBD1. CDR1 GTSNPN and CDR2 SVGIG come from the germline V gene (reference sequence). V was pared by 0 bases and J by 5 bases, with 3 bases of the junction left unmatched. The CDR3 totals 13 residues. In nucleotides, the CDR3 is TGTGCCTGGAGTGTACGGACAGGGCACGAGCAGTACTTC. This codes for CAWSVRTGHEQYF.

The chain uses TRBV7-2 and TRBJ2-5; 9 nucleotides align to TRBD1. The junction had 6 bases not matched to a gene; V was cut back by 5 bases and J by 5 bases. Germline values: CDR1 SGHTA, CDR2 FQGNSA. CDR3 length equals 14 residues. The CDR3 nucleotides are TGTGCCAGCAGCGAAGGACAGGGGAGGGAGACCCAGTACTTC. Encoded protein: CASSEGQGRETQYF.

This sequence joins TRBV10-3 and TRBJ2-3; 9 positions match TRBD2. Losses at the gene ends were 3 bases for V and 5 bases for J; bases not matched to a gene: 15. Germline CDR1 is ENHRY and CDR2 is SYGVKD. This CDR3 contains 18 residues. The CDR3 coding sequence is TGTGCCATCAGTGAACTTAGTCAGCAGCGGGGGGCGGGAGATACGCAGTATTTT. Its protein product is CAISELSQQRGAGDTQYF.

The chain recombines TRBV2 with TRBJ1-5; no reliable D call. V was shortened by 5 bases and J by 6 bases, with 14 bases between the two germline ends. The CDR3 spans 14 residues. Germline V gene sequence: CDR1 SNHLY, CDR2 FYNNEI. This chain's CDR3 is CASSSPYESQPQHF. The CDR3 DNA sequence: TGTGCCAGCAGTTCTCCCTACGAGAGTCAGCCCCAGCATTTT.

The J gene is TRBJ1-1, the V gene TRBV18; 9 bases map to TRBD1. CDR3 length: 14 residues. V gave up 1 base and J gave up 6 bases; unmatched junction bases: 3. Germline loops: CDR1 KGHSH, CDR2 LQKENI. The DNA for the CDR3 is TGTGCCAGCTCACCACGGACAGGGGCTCCTGAAGCTTTCTTT. As protein: CASSPRTGAPEAFF.

The chain couples TRBV6-5 to TRBJ2-5; TRBD1 matches at 11 bases. The germline V gene has CDR1 MNHEY and CDR2 SVGAGI. The CDR3 is 15 amino acids. The V segment lost 5 bases and the J segment 5 bases; nucleotides outside the gene matches: 7. Here the CDR3 reads CASSRGQGAWETQYF. In nucleotides, the CDR3 is TGTGCCAGCAGTAGAGGACAGGGGGCTTGGGAGACCCAGTACTTC.

The chain employs TRBV9 and TRBJ2-2; 9 bases map to TRBD2. Germline V lookup: CDR1 SGDLS, CDR2 YYNGEE. Unmatched junction bases numbered 2, after V lost 4 bases and J lost 1 base. CDR3 length equals 15 residues. For the CDR3, the DNA is TGTGCCAGCAGCCGCGGGGGGGAGAACACCGGGGAGCTGTTTTTT. Encoded protein: CASSRGGENTGELFF.

The V and J genes are TRBV3-1 (or the pseudogene TRBV3-2) and TRBJ2-7; possible D gene TRBD2, 5 bases. Per the germline V gene, CDR1 is LGHDT and CDR2 is YNNKEL (reference sequence). The CDR3 is 14 amino acids. Trimming stripped 0 bases from V and 6 bases from J, with 12 bases between. The CDR3 protein is CASSQDRSRGEQYF. In DNA form, the CDR3 reads TGTGCCAGCAGCCAAGATCGGAGTCGGGGCGAGCAGTACTTC.

The chain recombines TRBV27 with TRBJ1-2; a possible D gene is TRBD1 (5 bases). The CDR3 sequence is 14 residues long. Germline V CDR1 and CDR2: MNHEY, SMNVEV (reference sequence). V dropped 3 bases and J dropped 1 base, with 9 bases sitting between them. This CDR3 is CASSFRGNNYGYTF. Here the CDR3 DNA reads TGTGCCAGCAGTTTCCGGGGGAATAACTATGGCTACACCTTC.

The V and J genes are TRBV5-1 and TRBJ2-2; TRBD2 agrees at 9 bases. The CDR3 is 17 residues long. CDR1 is SGHRS, CDR2 YFSETQ, per germline. The V and J ends lost 2 bases and 4 bases, in that order; junction bases with no gene match: 9. The DNA for the CDR3 is TGCGCCAGCAGCTTATTTAGCGGGGGAACTAGCACCGGGGAGCTGTTTTTT. Amino acids: CASSLFSGGTSTGELFF.

This chain connects TRBV2 to TRBJ2-2; 10 bases are a match to TRBD2. Losses at the gene ends were 6 bases for V and 4 bases for J; bases not matched to a gene: 5. CDR3 length: 15 residues. Germline loops: CDR1 SNHLY, CDR2 FYNNEI. Here the CDR3 DNA reads TGTGCCAGCAGGTTAAGCGGGGGGGCCACCGGGGAGCTGTTTTTT. Amino acids: CASRLSGGATGELFF.

The rearrangement links TRBV20-1 to TRBJ2-5; D call uncertain. V was trimmed by 4 bases and J by 1 base, leaving 4 bases between them. Germline loops: CDR1 DFQATT, CDR2 SNEGSKA (reference sequence). CDR3 length: 11 residues. CDR3 protein: CSAISQETQYF. In DNA, the CDR3 is TGCAGTGCTATATCCCAAGAGACCCAGTACTTC.

V is TRBV11-2 and J is TRBJ2-7; 8 positions agree with TRBD2. The junction had 4 bases not matched to a gene; V was cut back by 4 bases and J by 2 bases. Germline loops: CDR1 SGHAT, CDR2 FQNNGV. The CDR3 spans 14 residues. CDR3 sequence: CASSSSGGPYEQYF. CDR3 bases: TGTGCCAGCAGCTCAAGCGGGGGCCCCTACGAGCAGTACTTC.

The chain couples TRBV28 to TRBJ2-1; D is possibly TRBD2 (5 bases). The germline V and J ends were trimmed by 3 bases and 7 bases, with 7 bases remaining between them. The germline V gene has CDR1 MDHEN and CDR2 SYDVKM. The CDR3 contains 12 residues. The DNA for the CDR3 is TGTGCCAGCAGTTTTCGGGGAAATGAGCAGTTCTTC. Encoded protein: CASSFRGNEQFF.

CDR3 protein: CASSVGTASDTQYF. CDR3 in DNA: TGTGCCAGTAGTGTGGGGACAGCTTCAGATACGCAGTATTTT. The chain uses TRBV19 and TRBJ2-3, with 7 bases lining up with TRBD1. The junction had 6 bases not matched to a gene; V was cut back by 5 bases and J by 4 bases. The CDR3 covers 14 residues. Germline assignment: CDR1 LNHDA and CDR2 SQIVND (reference sequence).

V is TRBV7-8 and J is TRBJ2-7, with D possibly being TRBD2 (5 bases). The CDR3 totals 15 residues. Germline loops: CDR1 SGHVS, CDR2 FQNEAQ. Trimming took off 2 bases at V and 1 base at J, with 12 bases between the two ends. The CDR3 spells CASSLNRGSSYEQYF. CDR3 DNA sequence: TGTGCCAGCAGCTTAAATCGTGGGAGTTCCTACGAGCAGTACTTC.

This sequence joins TRBV19 and TRBJ1-1; D is possibly TRBD1 (6 bases). The CDR3 totals 15 residues. Trimming pared 5 bases from V and 0 bases from J, leaving 13 bases between. Per the germline V gene, CDR1 is LNHDA and CDR2 is SQIVND (reference sequence). CDR3 loop: CASSRGAGMNTEAFF. CDR3 sequence (DNA): TGTGCCAGTAGTCGGGGGGCAGGGATGAACACTGAAGCTTTCTTT.

The chain carries TRBV29-1 and TRBJ1-1, with D perhaps matching TRBD1 (5 bases). CDR1 and CDR2 from the germline V gene are SQVTM and ANQGSEA. The CDR3 totals 13 residues. V was trimmed by 6 bases and J by 0 bases, leaving 11 bases between them. The CDR3: CSVAGRMNTEAFF. In DNA, the CDR3 is TGCAGCGTGGCGGGACGGATGAACACTGAAGCTTTCTTT.

The V gene is TRBV5-1, the J gene TRBJ2-2, with TRBD1 matching over 9 bases. The CDR3 contains 15 residues. Germline values: CDR1 SGHRS, CDR2 YFSETQ. V gave up 3 bases and J gave up 2 bases; unmatched junction bases: 2. The CDR3 bases are TGCGCCAGCAGCTGGGACAGGGATAACACCGGGGAGCTGTTTTTT. Protein: CASSWDRDNTGELFF.

The chain is built from TRBV6-2 or TRBV6-3 and TRBJ1-5, with 10 nucleotides matching TRBD1. J was trimmed by 0 bases and V by 5 bases; bases with no gene match: 4. The CDR3 has 16 amino acids. Germline CDR1 reads MNHEY; CDR2 reads SVGEGT. The CDR3: CASSGRTGGSNQPQHF. DNA for the CDR3: TGTGCCAGCAGTGGAAGGACAGGGGGTAGCAATCAGCCCCAGCATTTT.

The chain has TRBV19 and TRBJ2-2; D perhaps matches TRBD1 (5 bases). The CDR3 runs to 14 residues. Germline lookup yields CDR1 LNHDA and CDR2 SQIVND (reference sequence). Trimming removed 3 bases from V and 5 bases from J, with 10 bases in between. The CDR3 DNA reads as TGTGCCAGTAGTATCGGCAGGGATACCGGGGAGCTGTTTTTT. It encodes CASSIGRDTGELFF.